What follows is one T cell receptor beta chain and its context. The sample has other DNA sequences that encode this CDR3 too. The protocol was immunoSEQ multiplex PCR, while the TCRdb copy is restricted to in-frame clones and leaves out a portion. The sample gives 350,000 to 500,000 clones, about 88% of which show up once; roughly 1.4% is in the top ten. This sample stems from a study of blood T cell repertoires in COVID-19. The CDR3 sequence is 14 residues long. V lost 0 bases, J lost 3 bases, and 2 bases stayed unmatched. The germline CDR1 and CDR2 sequences are SGHRS and YFSETQ. The TCR comes from a woman aged 18-30 years who had been exposed to COVID-19. Sequencing was carried out using PBMCs or T cells enriched from blood (not recorded which). The chain joins TRBV5-1 to TRBJ2-7, with 8 bases fitting TRBD1. The CDR3 DNA is TGCGCCAGCAGCTTGGGACAGGGGCTCTACGAGCAGTACTTC. This gives the protein CASSLGQGLYEQYF.